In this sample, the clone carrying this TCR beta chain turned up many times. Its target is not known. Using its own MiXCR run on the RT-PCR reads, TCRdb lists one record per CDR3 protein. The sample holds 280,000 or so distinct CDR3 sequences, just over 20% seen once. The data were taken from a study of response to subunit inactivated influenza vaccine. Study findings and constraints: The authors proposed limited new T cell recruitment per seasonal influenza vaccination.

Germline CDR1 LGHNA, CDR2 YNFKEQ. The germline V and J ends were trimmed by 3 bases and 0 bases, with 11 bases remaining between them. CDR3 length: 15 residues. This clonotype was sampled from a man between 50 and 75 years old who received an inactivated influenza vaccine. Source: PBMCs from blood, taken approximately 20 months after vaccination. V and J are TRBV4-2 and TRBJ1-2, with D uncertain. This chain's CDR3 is CASSQRIEANYGYTF. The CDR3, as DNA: TGTGCCAGCAGCCAGAGAATTGAGGCTAACTATGGCTACACCTTC.